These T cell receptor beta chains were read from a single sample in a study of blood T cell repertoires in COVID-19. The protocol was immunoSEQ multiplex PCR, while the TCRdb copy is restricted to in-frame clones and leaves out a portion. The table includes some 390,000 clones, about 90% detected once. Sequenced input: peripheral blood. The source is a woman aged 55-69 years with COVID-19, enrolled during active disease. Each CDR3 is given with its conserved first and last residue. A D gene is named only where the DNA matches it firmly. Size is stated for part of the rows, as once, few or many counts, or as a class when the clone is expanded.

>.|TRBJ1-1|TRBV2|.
TGTGCCAGCGCCTGGGTGTGGCAGGGATACACTGAAGCTTTCTTT
CASAWVWQGYTEAFF
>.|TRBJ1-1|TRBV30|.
TGTGCCTGCATAGACAGACGGAACACTGAAGCTTTCTTT
CACIDRRNTEAFF
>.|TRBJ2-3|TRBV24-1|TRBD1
TGTGCCACCTCTAGTGGACAGGGAGATACGCAGTATTTT
CATSSGQGDTQYF
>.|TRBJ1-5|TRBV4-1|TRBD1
TGCGCCAGCAGACGATGGACAGGGAACAATCAGCCCCAGCATTTT
CASRRWTGNNQPQHF
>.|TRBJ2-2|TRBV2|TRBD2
TGTGCCAGCAGAGGAGCGGGGGCCGCGAACACCGGGGAGCTGTTTTTT
CASRGAGAANTGELFF
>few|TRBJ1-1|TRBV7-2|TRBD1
TGTGCCAGCAGCTCAGACAGGGCGAACACTGAAGCTTTCTTT
CASSSDRANTEAFF
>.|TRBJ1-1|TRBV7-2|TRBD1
TGTGCCAGCAGCCCACGGACAGGGTATGGTGCTTTCTTT
CASSPRTGYGAFF
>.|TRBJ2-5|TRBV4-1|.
TGCGCCAGCAGCCAAGATCGCCTAGCCCAAGAGACCCAGTACTTC
CASSQDRLAQETQYF
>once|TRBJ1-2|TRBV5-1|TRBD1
TGCGCCAGCAGCTTTTCAGGGGGCGCAGTATTTGGCTACACCTTC
CASSFSGGAVFGYTF
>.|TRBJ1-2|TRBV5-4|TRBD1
TGTGCCAGCAGCTTCGGACAGGGGGCAGGCTACACCTTC
CASSFGQGAGYTF
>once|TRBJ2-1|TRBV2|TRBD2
TGTGCCAGCAGTGGAGAGTCTAGCGGGGTTCCTCTGTACAATGAGCAGTTCTTC
CASSGESSGVPLYNEQFF
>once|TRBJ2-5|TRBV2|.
TGTGCCAGCAGCTTCCCAGGGAGGGAGACCCAGTACTTC
CASSFPGRETQYF
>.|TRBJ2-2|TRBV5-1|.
TGCGCCAGCAGCTTGGACGGGGAAAGGTCCGGGGAGCTGTTTTTT
CASSLDGERSGELFF
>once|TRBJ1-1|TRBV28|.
TGTGCCAGCAGCATAGGGGTGAACACTGAAGCTTTCTTT
CASSIGVNTEAFF
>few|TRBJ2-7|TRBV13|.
TGTGCCAGCAGCACCCGGGACAAGAGCTCCTACGAGCAGTACTTC
CASSTRDKSSYEQYF
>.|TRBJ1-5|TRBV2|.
TGTGCCAGCGCACCTGGAGGGAGGGGCAATCAGCCCCAGCATTTT
CASAPGGRGNQPQHF
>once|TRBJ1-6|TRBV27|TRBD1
TGTGCCAGCAGTCGCGACAGGGGCACTTCACCCCTCCACTTT
CASSRDRGTSPLHF
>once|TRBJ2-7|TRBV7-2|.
TGTGCCAGCAGCTTAGCTGGGCGGGGCTACGAGCAGTACTTC
CASSLAGRGYEQYF
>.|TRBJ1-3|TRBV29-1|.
TGCAGCGTTGAGACAAACTCTGGAAACACCATATATTTT
CSVETNSGNTIYF
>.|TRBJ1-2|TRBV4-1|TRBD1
TGCGCCAGCTGCGAGTTACCGGGACAGAACTATGGCTACACCTTC
CASCELPGQNYGYTF
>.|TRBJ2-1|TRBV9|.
TGTGCCAGCAGCGTAGTCCCTAGTGAGCAGTTCTTC
CASSVVPSEQFF
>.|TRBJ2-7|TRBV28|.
TGTGCCAGCAGTTTGGGGAGCTCCTACGAGCAGTACTTC
CASSLGSSYEQYF
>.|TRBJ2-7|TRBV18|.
TGTGCCAGCTCACCCAATCCGACATGGTACGAGCAGTACTTC
CASSPNPTWYEQYF
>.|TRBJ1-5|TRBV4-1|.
TGCGCCAGCAGCCAAATGCCCCCCGGGGAAAGCAATCAGCCCCAGCATTTT
CASSQMPPGESNQPQHF
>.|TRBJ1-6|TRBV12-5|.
TGTGCTAGTGGTTTGGAGGGCGGGTCACCCCTCCACTTT
CASGLEGGSPLHF
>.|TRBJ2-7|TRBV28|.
TGTGCCAGCAGTATGGGGACTCCACGAGAGCAGTACTTC
CASSMGTPREQYF
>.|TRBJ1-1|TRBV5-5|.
TGTGCCAGCGGAACAGCAAACACTGAAGCTTTCTTT
CASGTANTEAFF
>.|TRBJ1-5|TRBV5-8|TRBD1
TGTGCCAGCAGCCAAGACCGGACAGGGGGCTACCAGCCCCAGCATTTT
CASSQDRTGGYQPQHF
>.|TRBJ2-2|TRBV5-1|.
TGCGCCAGCTGTACGGGTGGCACCGGGGAGCTGTTTTTT
CASCTGGTGELFF
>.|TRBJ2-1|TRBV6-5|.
TGTGCCAGCAGTTACTCGCGCGGGGGCTATTACAATGAGCAGTTCTTC
CASSYSRGGYYNEQFF
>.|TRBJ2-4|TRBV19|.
TGTGCCAGTAGTATAGGTCGCAGGGCGGACATTCAGTACTTC
CASSIGRRADIQYF
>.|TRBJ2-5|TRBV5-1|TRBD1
TGCGCCAGCAGCATGACAGGGACACAAGAGACCCAGTACTTC
CASSMTGTQETQYF
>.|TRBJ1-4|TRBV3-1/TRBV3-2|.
TGTGCCAGCAGCCAAGAAGGGGGGGCGGCTAATGAAAAACTGTTTTTT
CASSQEGGAANEKLFF
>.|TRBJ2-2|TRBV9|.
TGTGCCAGCAGCGAGATGGGGGCGATCCCCGGCGGGGAGCTGTTTTTT
CASSEMGAIPGGELFF
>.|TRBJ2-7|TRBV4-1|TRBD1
TGCGCCAGCAGCCAAGCCAGGACAGGGGTTCAGGAGCAGTACTTC
CASSQARTGVQEQYF
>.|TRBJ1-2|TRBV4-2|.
TGTGCCAGCAGCCAAGACAGGGGCCATGGCTACACCTTC
CASSQDRGHGYTF
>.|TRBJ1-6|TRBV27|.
TGTGCCAGCAGTTTCTCGGGTTCACCCCTCCACTTT
CASSFSGSPLHF
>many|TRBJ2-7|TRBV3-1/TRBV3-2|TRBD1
TGTGCCAGCAGCCCGGGACAGGTGGTCTACGAGCAGTACTTC
CASSPGQVVYEQYF
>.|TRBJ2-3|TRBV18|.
TGTGCCAGCTCACCCCTGGACACGGCAGATACGCAGTATTTT
CASSPLDTADTQYF
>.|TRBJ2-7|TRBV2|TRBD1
TGTGCCAGCAGTGAAGCGGGCAGGGGGAGAAACGAGCAGTACTTC
CASSEAGRGRNEQYF
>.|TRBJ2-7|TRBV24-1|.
TGTGCCACCAGTGATTTTAAGGAGGCCGAGCAGTACTTC
CATSDFKEAEQYF
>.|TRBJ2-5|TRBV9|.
TGTGCCAGCAGCGTAGATGGCAGTCAAGAGACCCAGTACTTC
CASSVDGSQETQYF
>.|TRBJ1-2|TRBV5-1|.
TGCGCCAGCAGCTCTCACAGAGACCTTAACTATGGCTACACCTTC
CASSSHRDLNYGYTF
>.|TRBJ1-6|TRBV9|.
TGTGCCAGCAGCGTAGAAGGGGGGGAAAGGTCACCCCTCCACTTT
CASSVEGGERSPLHF
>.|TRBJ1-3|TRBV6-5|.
TGTGCCAGCAGTTACTTGAGTTCTAGGGGAAACACCATATATTTT
CASSYLSSRGNTIYF
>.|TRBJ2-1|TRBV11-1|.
TGTGCCAGCAGCTTAGCGAGAGCCTACAATGAGCAGTTCTTC
CASSLARAYNEQFF
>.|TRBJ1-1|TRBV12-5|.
TGTGCTAGTGGTTTGGTACTAGGGACAAAGAACACTGAAGCTTTCTTT
CASGLVLGTKNTEAFF
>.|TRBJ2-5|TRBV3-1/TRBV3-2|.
TGTGCCAGCAGCCACCTCACTGGAGAGACCCAGTACTTC
CASSHLTGETQYF
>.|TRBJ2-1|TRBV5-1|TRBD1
TGCGCCAGCAGCTTGGTAAAAACAGGGGTGGGGAATGAGCAGTTCTTC
CASSLVKTGVGNEQFF
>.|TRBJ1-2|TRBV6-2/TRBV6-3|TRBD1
TGTGCCAGCAGTTACTCGACAGGGTGGGGAAACTATGGCTACACCTTC
CASSYSTGWGNYGYTF
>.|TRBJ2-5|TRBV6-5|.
TGTGCCAGTCTCACGGCCCGGAGTGAGACCCAGTACTTC
CASLTARSETQYF